This TCR beta chain was documented in a study of STAT5B mutations in CD4+ large granular lymphocyte leukemia. Data came from immunoSEQ multiplex PCR; TCRdb stores just in-frame clones and leaves some out. The sample carries about 33,000 clones, 70% to 75% recorded once. Study-wide results and caveats: Without putative leukemic clones, patient CD4-sorted repertoires remained more clonal than healthy CD4+ repertoires.

As to this clone: Its matching antigen is unknown.

Trimming stripped 4 bases from V and 7 bases from J, with 10 bases between. In germline, CDR1 is WNHNN, CDR2 SYGVQD (reference sequence). This CDR3 comprises 12 residues. The rearrangement joins TRBV10-1 to TRBJ1-2; D is undetermined. This clonotype was obtained from a human donor in good health. Material for sequencing was CD4+ T cells from blood buffy coats. The CDR3 loop is CASSGSGSGYTF. In DNA form, the CDR3 reads TGCGCCAGCAGTGGGTCGGGGTCTGGCTACACCTTC.